The next 17 T cell receptor beta chains were all read from a single sample in a study of T cells expressing NK-cell markers. No DNA is given; TCRdb re-called the 5' RACE reads and lists each CDR3 protein once. The repertoire table contains 300,000 or so distinct CDR3 sequences. Sequencing was performed on blood T cells: a sorted CD56 or NKG2C T cell subset, CD4+ or CD8+ T cells, or bulk PBMC T cells (not recorded which). These receptors came from a woman between 18 and 69 years old in good health.

The gene calls are TRBV18 and TRBJ2-3; TCRdb picks TRBD2, but there is no DNA to check that call. CDR1 and CDR2 (germline): KGHSH, LQKENI. This CDR3 is 13 amino acids long. CDR3 in amino acids: CASLSTGSDTQYF.

This chain joins TRBV12-3 or TRBV12-4 and TRBJ2-1; TCRdb names TRBD2, which stays unverified in the absence of DNA. The CDR3 length is 15 residues. The CDR3 reads CASSLRLAGENEQFF.

The chain combines TRBV7-2 with TRBJ2-3. This CDR3 comprises 13 residues. Germline lookup yields CDR1 SGHTA and CDR2 FQGNSA. CDR3: CASSSNWMDTQYF.

This sequence joins TRBV11-2 and TRBJ1-2; checking the TCRdb D call of TRBD1 is not possible without DNA. Germline values: CDR1 SGHAT, CDR2 FQNNGV. The CDR3 loop spans 16 amino acids. The chain's CDR3 is CASSLAGTGGVYGYTF.

The CDR3 reads CASSFGGTEETQYF. This chain links TRBV6-2 or TRBV6-3 with TRBJ2-5. This CDR3 region has 14 residues. The germline V gene has CDR1 MNHEY and CDR2 SVGEGT.

The chain couples TRBV28 to TRBJ2-7; TCRdb indicates TRBD1, and absent DNA this call remains unverified. From germline, CDR1 is MDHEN and CDR2 SYDVKM. This CDR3 region has 13 residues. The chain's CDR3 is CASLGQNSYEQYF.

The rearrangement joins TRBV29-1 to TRBJ2-1; TCRdb designates TRBD2, a call that cannot be tested without DNA. The CDR3 is 15 amino acids. The germline CDR1 and CDR2 sequences are SQVTM and ANQGSEA. The CDR3 loop reads CSVEGHSGGYNEQFF.

This chain links TRBV19 with TRBJ2-1; the TCRdb call, TRBD1, lacks DNA for checking. CDR3 length: 14 amino acids. CDR1 and CDR2 from the germline V gene are LNHDA and SQIVND (reference sequence). The CDR3 reads CASSGTGPYNEQFF.

This chain joins TRBV12-3 or TRBV12-4 and TRBJ1-6; TCRdb proposes TRBD1, but this gene call is untestable without DNA. CDR3 length: 14 residues. The CDR3 loop is CASSLGQVKSPLHF.

The CDR3: CASSLAGTSGSAELFF. The V call is TRBV5-1, the J call TRBJ2-2; TCRdb names TRBD2, which stays unverified in the absence of DNA. This CDR3 spans 16 amino acids. The germline V gene encodes CDR1 SGHRS and CDR2 YFSETQ.

The chain carries TRBV18 and TRBJ2-5; TCRdb returns TRBD1, unconfirmable since there is no DNA. There are 14 residues in the CDR3. Germline V gene lookup returns CDR1 KGHSH and CDR2 LQKENI. CDR3 residues: CASSPRTGGETQYF.

The CDR3 region is CASNPSGGIGELFF. The J gene is TRBJ2-2, the V gene TRBV7-8; TCRdb returns TRBD1, unconfirmable since there is no DNA. There are 14 residues in the CDR3. CDR1 and CDR2 from the germline V gene are SGHVS and FQNEAQ.

The chain links TRBV20-1 to TRBJ2-3; as DNA is missing, the TRBD2 call by TCRdb cannot be tested. The CDR3 totals 14 residues. Germline lookup yields CDR1 DFQATT and CDR2 SNEGSKA (reference sequence). CDR3 amino acids: CSALLGPSTDTQYF.

The V and J genes are TRBV18 and TRBJ2-3. The CDR3 sequence is 13 residues long. The V gene's germline CDR1 is KGHSH and CDR2 LQKENI. The chain's CDR3 is CASSTGYTDTQYF.

V and J are TRBV12-3 or TRBV12-4 and TRBJ2-3; TCRdb designates TRBD2, a call that cannot be tested without DNA. The CDR3 has 16 amino acids. CDR3 sequence reads: CASSPLRLAGADTQCF.

V is TRBV12-3 or TRBV12-4 and J is TRBJ2-2; TCRdb selects TRBD2, and the lack of DNA leaves this call unchecked. CDR3 length: 15 amino acids. The CDR3 is CASTLLAGVTGELFF.

This chain joins TRBV30 and TRBJ2-5. Germline V gene data show CDR1 as GTSNPN and CDR2 as SVGIG (reference sequence). The CDR3 spans 12 residues. The CDR3 region is CAWRFKGETQYF.